This is a list of T cell receptor beta chains from one sample in a study of cytomegalovirus exposure and HLA in healthy donors. Only in-frame clones appear in the TCRdb table, and some are missing; sequencing was by immunoSEQ multiplex PCR. The repertoire includes some 130,000 clones, around 79% of them detected once, and approximately 7% sits in the top ten. The sample taken for sequencing was PBMCs. The receptors derive from a man aged 40-49 years in good health and CMV-seropositive. CDR3s include the opening cysteine and the closing phenylalanine or tryptophan. Fields, in order: CDR3 length, J gene, V gene, clone size, D gene, CDR3 DNA, CDR3 protein. D genes are given only for firm matches. Size is omitted from some rows. Given values are once, few, many or a class for expanded clones.

>15|TRBJ1-4|TRBV5-6|once|-
TGTGCCAGCAGCTTGCGCTTTTCGGGGGGCGAAAAACTGTTTTTT
CASSLRFSGGEKLFF
>16|TRBJ2-1|TRBV7-9|-|TRBD2
TGTGCCAGCAGCGCGGATAGCGGGAGATCCTACAATGAGCAGTTCTTC
CASSADSGRSYNEQFF
>15|TRBJ2-3|TRBV7-2|-|TRBD2
TGTGCCAGCAGCTTTCAGGTGGCGGGAGAGGATACGCAGTATTTT
CASSFQVAGEDTQYF
>13|TRBJ2-2|TRBV6-5|-|-
TGTGCCAGCAGTTACAGGGGTCTGGGGGAGCTGTTTTTT
CASSYRGLGELFF
>13|TRBJ2-1|TRBV29-1|once|TRBD1
TGCAGCGTTGGATGGGACAGTTACAATGAGCAGTTCTTC
CSVGWDSYNEQFF
>13|TRBJ2-5|TRBV6-5|-|-
TGTGCCACCACCGACGGGTTCACAGAGACCCAGTACTTC
CATTDGFTETQYF
>13|TRBJ1-2|TRBV2|-|-
TGTGCCAGCAGTGAAACGCGGTCCGGGGACTACACCTTC
CASSETRSGDYTF
>16|TRBJ2-3|TRBV4-2|once|TRBD2
TGTGCCAGCAGCCAAGACGGGGGGGGAATATTGGATACGCAGTATTTT
CASSQDGGGILDTQYF
>11|TRBJ2-1|TRBV18|-|-
TGTGCCAGCTCACCAATGAACTCCCAGTTCTTC
CASSPMNSQFF
>13|TRBJ1-1|TRBV28|-|-
TGTGCCAGCAGTCGTAGATCGGACTCTGAAGCTTTCTTT
CASSRRSDSEAFF
>17|TRBJ2-2|TRBV6-4|-|TRBD2
TGTGCCAGCAGTGACTCCCGGGCTAGCGGGAACACCGGGGAGCTGTTTTTT
CASSDSRASGNTGELFF
>17|TRBJ2-2|TRBV7-9|-|-
TGTGCCAGCAGCTTATTCCTCTCCCAGGGGTTGTCCCGGGAGCTGTTTTTT
CASSLFLSQGLSRELFF